This T cell receptor beta chain was recorded in a study of CD8+ T cells in alopecia areata. Study in general: In an open-label trial, patients got 5 to 10 mg tofacitinib twice daily. Tofacitinib ran 6 to 18 months, followed by 6 months off drug.

Of note for this clone: Its antigen is still unknown.

Following extraction, RNA underwent reverse transcription to cDNA, which served as the sequencing template. Sequencing was performed with immunoSEQ multiplex PCR; in TCRdb, only in-frame clones are kept and a portion is missing. This table has about 140,000 clones, approximately 49% appearing once. This CDR3 has 11 residues. Germline V gene lookup returns CDR1 DFQATT and CDR2 SNEGSKA (reference sequence). With V trimmed by 5 bases and J by 7 bases, 2 bases remained unmatched. Investigators sorted PBMCs to obtain both CD4+ and CD8+ T cells. Findings of the study overall: Mice gave a clearer picture of TCR sharing than patients did, possibly for HLA-related reasons.

The chain recombines TRBV20-1 with TRBJ2-1, with TRBD1 identical over 7 bases. The starting material was CD4+ T cells sorted from blood, obtained at week 0. The receptor's source is a human donor with alopecia areata. This chain's CDR3 is CSAEQGNEQFF. The CDR3 region has the DNA TGCAGTGCTGAACAGGGGAATGAGCAGTTCTTC.